In its sample, the clone carrying this TCR beta chain was seen many times. What it binds is not known. PBMCs stemmed from around 9 ml of fresh peripheral blood. The record originates from a study of Graves' ophthalmopathy and Graves' hyperthyroidism. Overall study findings and caveats: Detected in blood as well were most expanded thyroid clonotypes with frequency above 0.001. Discrimination between ophthalmopathy and stable hyperthyroidism by a 13-signature model showed approximately 89% sensitivity and roughly 80% specificity.

Using RNA transcripts, the TCR beta CDR3 regions were amplified. HTBI-primed RT-PCR formed the first round, and a multiplex PCR formed the second. TCRdb fed the multiplex PCR reads into MiXCR, producing one record per CDR3 protein. The table includes roughly 400,000 distinct CDR3 sequences, about 16% detected once. The sequencing sample was made of peripheral blood. This clonotype was sampled from a woman younger than 35 with stable Graves' hyperthyroidism.

The CDR3 DNA reads as TGTGCCAGCAGTGAAACTAATAGCAATCAGCCCCAGCATTTT. This sequence encodes CASSETNSNQPQHF. J is TRBJ1-5 and V is TRBV6-1; D is uncertain. Trimming took off 2 bases at V and 0 bases at J, with 5 bases between the two ends. The CDR3 loop spans 14 amino acids. Germline values: CDR1 MNHNS, CDR2 SASEGT.